Below, 27 T cell receptor beta chains from the same sample are listed, as sequenced in a study of shared clonotypes between healthy human individuals. Naive CD8 isolation took CD45RO-negative cells positively selected for CCR7 and excluded terminally differentiated effector memory CD45RA+ cells. The data were produced by immunoSEQ multiplex PCR, yet TCRdb's version contains in-frame clones alone and is incomplete. The table has more than 2 million clones, roughly 95% seen once. Sequenced input: naive CD8+ T cells sorted from blood. These receptors came from a man between 18 and 35 years old in good health.

This chain's CDR3 is CASMDRGGPNEQFF. CDR3 sequence (DNA): TGTGCCAGTATGGACAGGGGCGGGCCCAATGAGCAGTTCTTC. The rearrangement joins TRBV19 to TRBJ2-1; 9 bases match TRBD1. The CDR3 spans 14 residues. Germline CDR1 reads LNHDA; CDR2 reads SQIVND (reference sequence). V was pared by 7 bases and J by 6 bases, with 7 bases of the junction left unmatched.

The chain has TRBV4-3 and TRBJ2-2; 13 bases agree with TRBD2. Germline V gene lookup returns CDR1 LGHNA and CDR2 YSLEER. The trim removed 0 bases at V and 3 bases at J, leaving 4 bases unmatched. The CDR3 is 18 residues long. In DNA form, the CDR3 reads TGCGCCAGCAGCCAAGAACTAGCGGGAGGGCCGGACACCGGGGAGCTGTTTTTT. Amino acid sequence: CASSQELAGGPDTGELFF.

This rearrangement joins TRBV11-2 to TRBJ2-4; no firm D call. CDR3 length: 17 residues. Germline V gene data show CDR1 as SGHAT and CDR2 as FQNNGV. Between the trimmed V and J ends, which lost 3 bases and 0 bases, there was a span of 15 bases. The CDR3 nucleotides read TGTGCCAGCAGCTTGGCCGTCAACATACGAGCCAAAAACATTCAGTACTTC. Residues: CASSLAVNIRAKNIQYF.

The genes are TRBV27 and TRBJ2-7, with a possible D match to TRBD2 (6 bases). The CDR3 spans 12 residues. Germline CDR1 is MNHEY and CDR2 is SMNVEV (reference sequence). With 4 bases removed from V and 6 bases from J, the gap between germline ends came to 10 bases. The CDR3 sequence is CASSSLGSEQYF. For the CDR3, the DNA is TGTGCCAGCAGTTCCCTCGGGAGCGAGCAGTACTTC.

The chain combines TRBV4-3 with TRBJ2-3; maybe TRBD1 (5 bases). Between the trimmed V and J ends, which lost 3 bases and 7 bases, there was a span of 17 bases. CDR1 is LGHNA and CDR2 is YSLEER in the germline V gene. This CDR3 region has 15 residues. This chain's CDR3 is CASSQGQGGRNTQYF. CDR3 DNA: TGCGCCAGCAGCCAGGGGCAGGGTGGGCGAAATACGCAGTATTTT.

The V call is TRBV27, the J call TRBJ1-2; the match to TRBD1 covers 10 bases. This CDR3 is built from 15 residues. The V gene end was trimmed by 0 bases and the J gene end by 7 bases; junction bases not matched to a gene: 5. Germline loops: CDR1 MNHEY, CDR2 SMNVEV (reference sequence). The CDR3 nucleotides are TGTGCCAGCAGTTTATCGACAGGGGGCTTCGGTGGCTACACCTTC. It encodes CASSLSTGGFGGYTF.

This clone was observed a handful of times. The chain recombines TRBV18 with TRBJ2-3; 7 bases are shared with TRBD2. CDR1 and CDR2 from the germline V gene are KGHSH and LQKENI. V shed 4 bases, J shed 3 bases, and the junction held 10 bases outside the gene matches. The CDR3 sequence is 16 residues long. DNA of the CDR3: TGTGCCAGCTCACAAGGGAGGGGACTTTGGACAGATACGCAGTATTTT. Amino acid sequence: CASSQGRGLWTDTQYF.

This clone occurred once. The chain employs TRBV5-4 and TRBJ2-1; D possibly corresponds to TRBD2 (7 bases). CDR3 length: 14 amino acids. The V end lost 4 bases, the J end lost 14 bases, and 22 bases lay between the germline ends. Germline values: CDR1 SGHNT, CDR2 YYREEE (reference sequence). CDR3 sequence: CASSALGGGGEEFF. Here the CDR3 DNA reads TGTGCCAGCAGCGCCCTGGGGGGGGGCGGCGAGGAGTTCTTC.

J is TRBJ1-1 and V is TRBV5-4; D gene ambiguous. The CDR3 totals 16 residues. V was cut by 4 bases and J by 1 base, with 17 bases left in between. The germline V gene has CDR1 SGHNT and CDR2 YYREEE (reference sequence). Here the CDR3 DNA reads TGTGCCAGCAGCCCCGGACCGGGAGAACCGAACACTGAAGCTTTCTTT. The encoded protein is CASSPGPGEPNTEAFF.

The gene calls are TRBV14 and TRBJ1-6; D unclear. The V end lost 0 bases, the J end lost 7 bases, and 13 bases lay between the germline ends. The CDR3 extends over 16 amino acids. From germline, CDR1 is SGHDN and CDR2 FVKESK. The CDR3: CASSQDERTENSPLHF. The CDR3 DNA reads as TGTGCCAGCAGCCAAGATGAGCGGACGGAGAATTCACCCCTCCACTTT.

The rearrangement joins TRBV4-1 to TRBJ2-5; no clear D. The CDR3 has 15 residues. Germline values: CDR1 MGHRA, CDR2 YSYEKL. V was pared by 2 bases and J by 2 bases, with 12 bases between. CDR3 in amino acids: CASSQFAAAQETQYF. The CDR3 DNA follows: TGCGCCAGCAGCCAATTCGCGGCAGCTCAAGAGACCCAGTACTTC.

The chain combines TRBV2 with TRBJ2-7; D unresolved. Trimming left V 0 bases short and J 5 bases short, with 5 bases between. The germline V gene encodes CDR1 SNHLY and CDR2 FYNNEI. This CDR3 is 12 amino acids long. CDR3 sequence reads: CASSEAVNEQYF. The CDR3 DNA reads as TGTGCCAGCAGTGAAGCTGTTAACGAGCAGTACTTC.

As regards this clone: Additional DNA sequences in this sample encode the identical CDR3. The V and J genes are TRBV2 and TRBJ1-4; D gene uncertain. Trimming cost V 3 bases and J 3 bases, with 5 bases left between them. The CDR3 spans 13 residues. Germline CDR1 SNHLY, CDR2 FYNNEI. The CDR3 sequence: CASSEVPNEKLFF. The CDR3 coding sequence is TGTGCCAGCAGTGAGGTTCCTAATGAAAAACTGTTTTTT. The full variable domain, completed using reference TRBV2 and TRBJ1-4, is EPEVTQTPSHQVTQMGQEVILRCVPISNHLYFYWYRQILGQKVEFLVSFYNNEISEKSEIFDDQFSVERPDGSNFTLKIRSTKLEDSAMYFCASSEVPNEKLFFGSGTQLSVL.

The CDR3 nucleotides are TGTGCCAGCAGCCTTGGACTAGCGGGAAACTTCGGCGAGCAGTACTTC. Encoded protein: CASSLGLAGNFGEQYF. V usage is TRBV5-6 and J usage is TRBJ2-7; 12 bases are a match to TRBD2. There are 16 residues in the CDR3. CDR1 and CDR2 from the germline V gene are SGHDT and YYEEEE. The trim removed 4 bases at V and 6 bases at J, leaving 11 bases unmatched. The full variable domain, its missing parts supplied by reference TRBV5-6 and TRBJ2-7, is DAGVTQSPTHLIKTRGQQVTLRCSPKSGHDTVSWYQQALGQGPQFIFQYYEEEERQRGNFPDRFSGHQFPNYSSELNVNALLLGDSALYLCASSLGLAGNFGEQYFGPGTRLTVT.

V is TRBV11-2 and J is TRBJ1-1; TRBD1 matches 9 bases. The CDR3 is 14 residues long. V lost 4 bases, J lost 7 bases, and 7 bases stayed unmatched. Per germline, CDR1 SGHAT and CDR2 FQNNGV. The CDR3 coding sequence is TGTGCCAGCAGCTCGACAGGGGGGGGCCGTGAAGCTTTCTTT. Protein product: CASSSTGGGREAFF. Complete variable domain (other parts from reference TRBV11-2 and TRBJ1-1): EAGVAQSPRYKIIEKRQSVAFWCNPISGHATLYWYQQILGQGPKLLIQFQNNGVVDDSQLPKDRFSAERLKGVDSTLKIQPAKLEDSAVYLCASSSTGGGREAFFGQGTRLTVV.

The chain combines TRBV5-6 with TRBJ2-5; D is perhaps TRBD2 (5 bases). V shed 4 bases and J shed 7 bases, with 14 bases lying between them. The CDR3 extends over 13 amino acids. Germline assignment: CDR1 SGHDT and CDR2 YYEEEE. The CDR3 DNA reads as TGTGCCAGCAGCCGGGGAAATGAGGGGACCCAGTACTTC. This sequence encodes CASSRGNEGTQYF.

This rearrangement joins TRBV5-6 to TRBJ2-6, with D uncertain. Between the trimmed V and J ends, which lost 4 bases and 0 bases, there was a span of 11 bases. From germline, CDR1 is SGHDT and CDR2 YYEEEE. This CDR3 spans 16 amino acids. CDR3 nucleotides: TGTGCCAGCAGCCCAGGACGGTACTCTGGGGCCAACGTCCTGACTTTC. Translation: CASSPGRYSGANVLTF.

In the case of this clone: In the same sample, other DNA sequences code for this CDR3. The CDR3 protein is CASSQGLSSYNEQFF. DNA of the CDR3: TGCGCCAGCAGCCAAGGGCTTAGCTCCTACAATGAGCAGTTCTTC. The V and J genes are TRBV4-3 and TRBJ2-1, with D hard to call. V dropped 1 base and J dropped 0 bases, with 7 bases sitting between them. The germline V gene encodes CDR1 LGHNA and CDR2 YSLEER. The CDR3 spans 15 residues.

The J gene is TRBJ2-7, the V gene TRBV5-6; D possibly matches TRBD1 or TRBD2 (5 bases each). Germline-derived CDR1 and CDR2 are SGHDT and YYEEEE. This CDR3 is built from 14 residues. Trimming cost V 4 bases and J 3 bases, with 14 bases left between them. The CDR3 nucleotides are TGTGCCAGCAGCGGAGGTACAGGTGGCTACGAGCAGTACTTC. Translated, it gives CASSGGTGGYEQYF.

V usage is TRBV21-1 and J usage is TRBJ1-6. TRBV21-1 is recorded as a pseudogene. The CDR3 sequence is 15 residues long. The CDR3 DNA reads as TGTGCCAGCGGATCCCTGCACTCCTATAATTCACCCCTCCACTTT. It is translated as CASGSLHSYNSPLHF.

A word on this clone: The identical CDR3 is also encoded by other nucleotide sequences in the sample. This CDR3 is CASSLGGSSYNEQFF. The CDR3 DNA sequence: TGCGCCAGCAGCTTAGGGGGTAGCTCCTACAATGAGCAGTTCTTC. The chain couples TRBV5-1 to TRBJ2-1, with D possibly matching TRBD1 (6 bases). V was pared by 2 bases and J by 0 bases, with 9 bases between. This CDR3 has 15 residues. CDR1 SGHRS and CDR2 YFSETQ come from the germline V gene. The full variable domain, rest sourced from reference TRBV5-1 and TRBJ2-1, is KAGVTQTPRYLIKTRGQQVTLSCSPISGHRSVSWYQQTPGQGLQFLFEYFSETQRNKGNFPGRFSGRQFSNSRSEMNVSTLELGDSALYLCASSLGGSSYNEQFFGPGTRLTVL.

The genes are TRBV5-1 and TRBJ1-4; 9 bases align to TRBD1. With V trimmed by 0 bases and J by 4 bases, 4 bases remained unmatched. The germline V gene has CDR1 SGHRS and CDR2 YFSETQ. The CDR3 is 16 residues long. CDR3 loop: CASSLDRGLDNEKLFF. The CDR3 DNA sequence: TGCGCCAGCAGCTTGGACAGGGGGCTAGATAATGAAAAACTGTTTTTT.

The CDR3 spells CASSPTGGLAGYKFF. DNA for the CDR3: TGTGCCAGCAGCCCAACGGGGGGCCTAGCGGGATACAAGTTCTTC. The chain couples TRBV9 to TRBJ2-1, with 9 positions matching TRBD2. Germline trimming cut 4 bases from V and 14 bases from J; bases unmatched to any gene: 16. This CDR3 has 15 residues. From germline, CDR1 is SGDLS and CDR2 YYNGEE.

This rearrangement joins TRBV9 to TRBJ2-1; D ambiguous. The V end was cut by 4 bases, the J end by 4 bases, with 18 bases between. CDR1 is SGDLS, CDR2 YYNGEE, per germline. The CDR3 extends over 16 amino acids. CDR3: CASSPSLGLIYNEQFF. CDR3 bases: TGTGCCAGCAGCCCCTCTTTGGGATTAATTTACAATGAGCAGTTCTTC.

The chain carries TRBV13 and TRBJ2-7; D remains unclear. CDR3 size: 15 residues. Germline lookup yields CDR1 PRHDT and CDR2 FYEKMQ (reference sequence). V shed 1 base and J shed 2 bases, with 12 bases lying between them. CDR3 DNA sequence: TGTGCCAGCAGCTTAGCCACCCCAGTGGCCTACGAGCAGTACTTC. It specifies CASSLATPVAYEQYF.

This clone has only a few counts. Other DNA sequences of this sample code for an identical CDR3. This sequence joins TRBV29-1 and TRBJ1-5, with 11 bases aligning to TRBD1. V trimming: 7 bases; J trimming: 4 bases; junction bases outside the gene matches: 9. The CDR3 has 15 residues. In germline, CDR1 is SQVTM, CDR2 ANQGSEA. The CDR3 DNA reads as TGCAGCGCGACAAAAGGACAGGGGGCGAATCAGCCCCAGCATTTT. Its protein is CSATKGQGANQPQHF. Full variable domain (remainder filled in from reference TRBV29-1 and TRBJ1-5): SAVISQKPSRDICQRGTSLTIQCQVDSQVTMMFWYRQQPGQSLTLIATANQGSEATYESGFVIDKFPISRPNLTFSTLTVSNMSPEDSSIYLCSATKGQGANQPQHFGDGTRLSIL.

The CDR3, as DNA: TGCGCCAGCAGAAGTGGGACAGGGGCCTACGAGCAGTACTTC. It specifies CASRSGTGAYEQYF. The V call is TRBV4-1, the J call TRBJ2-7, with 10 bases that match TRBD1. Trimming removed 6 bases from V and 2 bases from J; junction bases left unmatched: 4. The CDR3 length is 14 residues. The germline V gene encodes CDR1 MGHRA and CDR2 YSYEKL.